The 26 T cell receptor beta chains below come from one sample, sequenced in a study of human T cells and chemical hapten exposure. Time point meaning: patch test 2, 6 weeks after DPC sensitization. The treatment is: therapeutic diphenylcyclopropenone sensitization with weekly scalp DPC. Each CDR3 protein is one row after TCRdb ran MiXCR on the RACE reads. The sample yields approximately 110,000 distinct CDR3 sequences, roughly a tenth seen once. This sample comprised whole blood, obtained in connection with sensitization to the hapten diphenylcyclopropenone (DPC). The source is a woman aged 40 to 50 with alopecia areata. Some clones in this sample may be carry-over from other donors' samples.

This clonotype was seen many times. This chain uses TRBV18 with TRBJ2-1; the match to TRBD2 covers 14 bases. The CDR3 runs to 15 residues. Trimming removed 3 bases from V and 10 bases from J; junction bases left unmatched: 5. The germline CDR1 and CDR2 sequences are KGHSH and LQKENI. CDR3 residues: CASSPTSGGAAEQFF. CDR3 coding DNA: TGTGCCAGCTCACCGACTAGCGGGGGGGCCGCCGAGCAGTTCTTC.

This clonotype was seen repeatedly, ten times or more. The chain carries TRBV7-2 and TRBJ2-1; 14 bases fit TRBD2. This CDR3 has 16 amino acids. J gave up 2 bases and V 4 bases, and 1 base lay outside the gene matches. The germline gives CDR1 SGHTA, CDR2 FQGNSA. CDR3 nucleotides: TGTGCCAGCAGCTCGGGACTAGCGGGGGCCTACAATGAGCAGTTCTTC. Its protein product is CASSSGLAGAYNEQFF.

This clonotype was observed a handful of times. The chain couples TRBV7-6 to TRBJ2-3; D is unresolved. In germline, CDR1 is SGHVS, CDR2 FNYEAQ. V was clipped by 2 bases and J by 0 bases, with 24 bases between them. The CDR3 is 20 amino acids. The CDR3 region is CASSLTRNQNRVSSTDTQYF. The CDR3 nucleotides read TGTGCCAGCAGCTTAACGCGGAACCAGAACCGCGTCTCTAGCACAGATACGCAGTATTTT.

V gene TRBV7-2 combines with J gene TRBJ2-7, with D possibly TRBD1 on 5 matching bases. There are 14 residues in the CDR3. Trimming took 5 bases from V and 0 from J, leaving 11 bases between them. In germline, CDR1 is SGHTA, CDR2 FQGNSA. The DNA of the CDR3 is TGTGCCAGCAGCCAGTCCAGGGTCTCCTACGAGCAGTACTTC. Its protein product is CASSQSRVSYEQYF. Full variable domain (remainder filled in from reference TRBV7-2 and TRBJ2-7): GAGVSQSPSNKVTEKGKDVELRCDPISGHTALYWYRQSLGQGLEFLIYFQGNSAPDKSGLPSDRFSAERTGGSVSTLTIQRTQQEDSAVYLCASSQSRVSYEQYFGPGTRLTVT.

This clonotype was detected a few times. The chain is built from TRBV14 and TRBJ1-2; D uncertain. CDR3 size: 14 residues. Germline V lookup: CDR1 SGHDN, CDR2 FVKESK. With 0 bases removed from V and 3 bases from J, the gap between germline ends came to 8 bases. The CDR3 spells CASSQDHSYYGYTF. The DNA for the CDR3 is TGTGCCAGCAGCCAAGATCACAGCTACTATGGCTACACCTTC.

The CDR3 protein is CASNNGPAYEQYF. CDR3 in DNA: TGTGCCAGCAATAACGGGCCTGCTTACGAGCAGTACTTC. The chain recombines TRBV28 with TRBJ2-7, with D unresolved. V lost 7 bases to trimming and J lost 4 bases, with 14 bases between them. Germline CDR1 MDHEN, CDR2 SYDVKM. The CDR3 contains 13 residues.

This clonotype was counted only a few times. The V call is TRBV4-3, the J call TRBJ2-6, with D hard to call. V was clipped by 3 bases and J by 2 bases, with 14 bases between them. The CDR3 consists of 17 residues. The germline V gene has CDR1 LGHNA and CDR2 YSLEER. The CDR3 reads CASSQNSRGAGANVLTF. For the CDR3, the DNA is TGCGCCAGCAGCCAGAACAGTCGTGGAGCTGGGGCCAACGTCCTGACTTTC.

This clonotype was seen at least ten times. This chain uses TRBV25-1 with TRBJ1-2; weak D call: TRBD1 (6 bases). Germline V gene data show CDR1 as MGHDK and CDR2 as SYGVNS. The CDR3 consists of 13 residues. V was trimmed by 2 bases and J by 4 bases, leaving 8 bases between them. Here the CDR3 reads CASSERTAYGYTF. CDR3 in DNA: TGTGCCAGCAGTGAACGGACAGCCTATGGCTACACCTTC.

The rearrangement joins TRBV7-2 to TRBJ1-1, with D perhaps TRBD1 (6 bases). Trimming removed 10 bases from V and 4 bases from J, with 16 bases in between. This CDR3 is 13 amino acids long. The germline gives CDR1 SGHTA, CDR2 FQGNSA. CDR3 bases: TGTGCCACGAAAGGGGGAGGGGCCACTGAAGCTTTCTTT. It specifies CATKGGGATEAFF.

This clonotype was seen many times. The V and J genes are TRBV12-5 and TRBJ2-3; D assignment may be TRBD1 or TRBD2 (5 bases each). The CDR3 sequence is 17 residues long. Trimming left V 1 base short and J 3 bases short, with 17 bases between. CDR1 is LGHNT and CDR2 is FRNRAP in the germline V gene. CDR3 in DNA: TGTGCTAGTGGTTTGGGGAGAGGGGCCGAACCTACAGATACGCAGTATTTT. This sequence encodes CASGLGRGAEPTDTQYF.

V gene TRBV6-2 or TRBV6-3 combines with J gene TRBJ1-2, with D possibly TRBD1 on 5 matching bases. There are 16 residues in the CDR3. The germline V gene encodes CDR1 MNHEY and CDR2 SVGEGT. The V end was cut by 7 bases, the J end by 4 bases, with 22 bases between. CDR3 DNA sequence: TGTGCCAGCAACTCCATCCGCTGGGGCGCTGGCTATGGCTACACCTTC. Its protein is CASNSIRWGAGYGYTF.

DNA for the CDR3: TGTGCCAGCAGCTGGCCATCTCCTGAGCAGTACTTC. It specifies CASSWPSPEQYF. The chain is built from TRBV11-2 and TRBJ2-7; D not resolved. V was clipped by 4 bases and J by 7 bases, with 11 bases between them. This CDR3 spans 12 amino acids. Germline V CDR1 and CDR2: SGHAT, FQNNGV. The full variable domain, its missing parts supplied by reference TRBV11-2 and TRBJ2-7, is EAGVAQSPRYKIIEKRQSVAFWCNPISGHATLYWYQQILGQGPKLLIQFQNNGVVDDSQLPKDRFSAERLKGVDSTLKIQPAKLEDSAVYLCASSWPSPEQYFGPGTRLTVT.

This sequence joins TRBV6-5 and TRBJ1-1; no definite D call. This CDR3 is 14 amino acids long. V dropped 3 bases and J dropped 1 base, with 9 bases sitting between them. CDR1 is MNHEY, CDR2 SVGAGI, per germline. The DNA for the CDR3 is TGTGCCAGCAGTTATGGTCCAAAGAACACTGAAGCTTTCTTT. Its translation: CASSYGPKNTEAFF.

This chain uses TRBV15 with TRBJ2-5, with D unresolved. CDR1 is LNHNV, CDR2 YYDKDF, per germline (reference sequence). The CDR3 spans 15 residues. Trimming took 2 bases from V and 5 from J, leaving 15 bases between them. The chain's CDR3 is CATSRTGSLGETQYF. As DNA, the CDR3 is TGTGCCACCAGCAGAACCGGGTCCCTGGGCGAGACCCAGTACTTC.

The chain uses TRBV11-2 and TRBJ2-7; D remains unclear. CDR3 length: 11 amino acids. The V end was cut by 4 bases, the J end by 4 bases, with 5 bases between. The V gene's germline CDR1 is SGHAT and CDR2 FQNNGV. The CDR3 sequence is CASSWAYEQYF. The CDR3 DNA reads TGTGCCAGCAGCTGGGCTTACGAGCAGTACTTC.

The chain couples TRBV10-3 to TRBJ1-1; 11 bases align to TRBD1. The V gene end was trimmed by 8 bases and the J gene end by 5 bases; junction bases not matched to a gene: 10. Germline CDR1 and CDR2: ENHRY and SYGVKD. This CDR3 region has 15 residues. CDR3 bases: TGTGCCATCGGATTGGACAGGGGGCGTAGGACTGAAGCTTTCTTT. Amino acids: CAIGLDRGRRTEAFF.

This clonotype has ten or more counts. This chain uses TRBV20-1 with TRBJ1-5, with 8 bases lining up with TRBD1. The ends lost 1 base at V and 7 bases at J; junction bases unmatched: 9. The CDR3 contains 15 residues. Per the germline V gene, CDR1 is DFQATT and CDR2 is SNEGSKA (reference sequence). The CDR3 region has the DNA TGCAGTGCTAGAGGTAGTACAGGGGGACAGCAGCCCCAGCATTTT. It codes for CSARGSTGGQQPQHF.

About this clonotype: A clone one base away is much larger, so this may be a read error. The CDR3 loop is CASSSRYNEQFF. The CDR3 DNA reads as TGTGCCAGCAGCTCCCGCTACAATGAGCAGTTCTTC. The chain joins TRBV9 to TRBJ2-1; D is unresolved. This CDR3 region has 12 residues. In germline, CDR1 is SGDLS, CDR2 YYNGEE. Trimming shortened V by 4 bases and J by 3 bases, and 5 bases separated the two germline ends.

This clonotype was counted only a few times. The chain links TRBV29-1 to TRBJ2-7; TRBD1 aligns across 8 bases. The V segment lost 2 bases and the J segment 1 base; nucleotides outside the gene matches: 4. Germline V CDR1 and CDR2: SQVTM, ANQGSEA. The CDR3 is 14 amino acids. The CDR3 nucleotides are TGCAGCGTTGAAAAGGGGACAGGTTCCTACGAGCAGTACTTC. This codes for CSVEKGTGSYEQYF.

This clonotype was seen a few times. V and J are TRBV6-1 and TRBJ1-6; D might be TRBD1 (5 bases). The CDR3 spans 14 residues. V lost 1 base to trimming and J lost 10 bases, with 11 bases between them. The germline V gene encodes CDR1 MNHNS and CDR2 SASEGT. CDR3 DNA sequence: TGTGCCAGCAGTGAAGTGTCAGGGTACTCACCCCTCCACTTT. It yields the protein CASSEVSGYSPLHF.

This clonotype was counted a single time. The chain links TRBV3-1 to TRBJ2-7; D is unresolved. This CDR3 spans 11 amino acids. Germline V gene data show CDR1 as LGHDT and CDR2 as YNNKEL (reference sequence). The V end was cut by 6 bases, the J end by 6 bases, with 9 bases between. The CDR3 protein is CASRNRAEQYF. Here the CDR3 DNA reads TGTGCCAGCAGGAATCGGGCCGAGCAGTACTTC.

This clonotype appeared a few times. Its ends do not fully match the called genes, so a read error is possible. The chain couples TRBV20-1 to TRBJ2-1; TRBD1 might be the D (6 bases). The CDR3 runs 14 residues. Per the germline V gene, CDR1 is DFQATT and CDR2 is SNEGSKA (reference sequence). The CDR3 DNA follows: TGCAGAGCTAACAGGGCCCTGCACAACAATGAGCAGTTCTTC. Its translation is CRANRALHNNEQFF.

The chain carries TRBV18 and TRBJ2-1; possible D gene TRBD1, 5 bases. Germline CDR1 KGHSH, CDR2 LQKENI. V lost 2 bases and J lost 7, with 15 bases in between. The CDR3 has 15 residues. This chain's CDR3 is CASSPSSREMNEQFF. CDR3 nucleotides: TGTGCCAGCTCACCAAGTTCCAGGGAAATGAATGAGCAGTTCTTC.

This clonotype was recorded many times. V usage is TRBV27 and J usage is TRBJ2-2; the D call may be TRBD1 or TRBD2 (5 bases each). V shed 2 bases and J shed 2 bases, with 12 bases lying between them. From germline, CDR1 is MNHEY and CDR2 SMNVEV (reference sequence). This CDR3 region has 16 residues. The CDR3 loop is CASSLNMGENTGELFF. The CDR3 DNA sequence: TGTGCCAGCAGTTTAAATATGGGGGAAAACACCGGGGAGCTGTTTTTT.

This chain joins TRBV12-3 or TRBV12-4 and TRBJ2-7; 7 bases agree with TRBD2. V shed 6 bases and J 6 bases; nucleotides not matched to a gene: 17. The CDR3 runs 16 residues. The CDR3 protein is CASSPELGSGPREQYF. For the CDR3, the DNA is TGTGCCAGCAGCCCCGAGTTGGGTAGCGGGCCTCGCGAGCAGTACTTC.

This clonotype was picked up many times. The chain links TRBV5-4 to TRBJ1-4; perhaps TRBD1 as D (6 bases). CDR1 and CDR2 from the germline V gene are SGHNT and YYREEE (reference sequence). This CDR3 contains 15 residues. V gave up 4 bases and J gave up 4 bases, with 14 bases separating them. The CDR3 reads CASSQAQGFNEKLFF. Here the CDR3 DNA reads TGTGCCAGCAGCCAAGCACAGGGATTTAATGAAAAACTGTTTTTT.